One and the same sample provided the 2 T cell receptor beta chains below, sequenced in a study of blood T cell repertoires in COVID-19. Sequencing was performed with immunoSEQ multiplex PCR; in TCRdb, only in-frame clones are kept and a portion is missing. In the table there are hundreds of thousands of clones, 83% of which are singletons. Sequencing input: peripheral blood. The receptors come from a woman aged 25 to 39 with COVID-19, enrolled during active disease.

The chain uses TRBV9 and TRBJ1-1, with D unresolved. The CDR3 length is 12 residues. V lost 4 bases to trimming and J lost 5 bases, with 9 bases between them. CDR1 is SGDLS, CDR2 YYNGEE, per germline. CDR3 protein: CASSPLVTEAFF. Here the CDR3 DNA reads TGTGCCAGCAGCCCCTTAGTTACTGAAGCTTTCTTT. Together with reference TRBV9 and TRBJ1-1, the CDR3 gives the full variable domain: DSGVTQTPKHLITATGQRVTLRCSPRSGDLSVYWYQQSLDQGLQFLIQYYNGEERAKGNILERFSAQQFPDLHSELNLSSLELGDSALYFCASSPLVTEAFFGQGTRLTVV.

The V and J genes are TRBV3-1 (or the pseudogene TRBV3-2) and TRBJ2-5, with a tentative D call TRBD2 (6 bases). V was trimmed by 3 bases and J by 3 bases, leaving 17 bases between them. The length of the CDR3 is 16 residues. Germline V lookup: CDR1 LGHDT, CDR2 YNNKEL (reference sequence). The CDR3: CASSHLNRDSKETQYF. As DNA, the CDR3 is TGTGCCAGCAGCCACCTCAACCGGGACTCAAAAGAGACCCAGTACTTC.